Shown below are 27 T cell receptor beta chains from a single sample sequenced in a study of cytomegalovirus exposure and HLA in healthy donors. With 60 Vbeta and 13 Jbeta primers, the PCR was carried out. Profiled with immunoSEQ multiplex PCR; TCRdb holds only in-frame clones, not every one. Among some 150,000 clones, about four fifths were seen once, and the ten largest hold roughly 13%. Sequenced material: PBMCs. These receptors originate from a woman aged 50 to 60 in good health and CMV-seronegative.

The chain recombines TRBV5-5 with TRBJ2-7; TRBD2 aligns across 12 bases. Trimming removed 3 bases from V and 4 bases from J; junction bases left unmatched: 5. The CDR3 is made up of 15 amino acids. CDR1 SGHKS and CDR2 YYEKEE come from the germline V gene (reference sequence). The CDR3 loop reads CASSSGLAGLYEQYF. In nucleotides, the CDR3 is TGTGCCAGCAGCTCTGGACTAGCGGGACTATACGAGCAGTACTTC.

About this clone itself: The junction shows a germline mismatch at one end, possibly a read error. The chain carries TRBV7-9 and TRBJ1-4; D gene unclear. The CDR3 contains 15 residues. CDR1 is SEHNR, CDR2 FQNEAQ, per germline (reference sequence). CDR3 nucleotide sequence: TGTTCCAGCAGCCCCCAAGCCCCAACTAATGAAAAACTGTTTTTT. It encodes CSSSPQAPTNEKLFF.

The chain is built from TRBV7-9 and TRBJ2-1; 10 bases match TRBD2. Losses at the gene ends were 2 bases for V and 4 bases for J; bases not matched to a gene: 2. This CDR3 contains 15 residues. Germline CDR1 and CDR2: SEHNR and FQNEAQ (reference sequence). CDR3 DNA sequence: TGTGCCAGCAGCTTAACGACTAGCGGGTACAATGAGCAGTTCTTC. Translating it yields CASSLTTSGYNEQFF. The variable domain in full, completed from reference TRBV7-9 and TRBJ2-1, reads DTGVSQNPRHKITKRGQNVTFRCDPISEHNRLYWYRQTLGQGPEFLTYFQNEAQLEKSRLLSDRFSAERPKGSFSTLEIQRTEQGDSAMYLCASSLTTSGYNEQFFGPGTRLTVL.

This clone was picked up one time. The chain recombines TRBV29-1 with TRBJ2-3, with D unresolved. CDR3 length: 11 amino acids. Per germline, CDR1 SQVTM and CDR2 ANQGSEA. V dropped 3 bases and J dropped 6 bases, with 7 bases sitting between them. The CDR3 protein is CSVDAGDTQYF. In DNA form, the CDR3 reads TGCAGCGTTGACGCCGGGGATACGCAGTATTTT.

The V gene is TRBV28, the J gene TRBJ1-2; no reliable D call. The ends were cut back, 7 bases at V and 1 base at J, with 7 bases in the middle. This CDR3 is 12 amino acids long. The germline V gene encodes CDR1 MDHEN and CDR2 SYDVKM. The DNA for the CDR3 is TGTGCCAGCATGGGCAGTAACTATGGCTACACCTTC. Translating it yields CASMGSNYGYTF.

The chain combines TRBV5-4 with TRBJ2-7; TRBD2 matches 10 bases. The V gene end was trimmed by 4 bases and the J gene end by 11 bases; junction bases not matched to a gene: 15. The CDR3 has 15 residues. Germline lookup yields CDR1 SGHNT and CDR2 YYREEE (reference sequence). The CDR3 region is CASSIPGLAPEGEYF. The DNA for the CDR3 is TGTGCCAGCAGCATACCGGGACTAGCGCCCGAGGGGGAGTACTTC.

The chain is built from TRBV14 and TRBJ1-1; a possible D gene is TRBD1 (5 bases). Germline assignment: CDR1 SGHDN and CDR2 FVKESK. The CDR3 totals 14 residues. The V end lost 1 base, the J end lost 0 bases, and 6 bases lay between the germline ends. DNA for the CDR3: TGTGCCAGCAGCCAAGTAGGGGTGAACACTGAAGCTTTCTTT. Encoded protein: CASSQVGVNTEAFF.

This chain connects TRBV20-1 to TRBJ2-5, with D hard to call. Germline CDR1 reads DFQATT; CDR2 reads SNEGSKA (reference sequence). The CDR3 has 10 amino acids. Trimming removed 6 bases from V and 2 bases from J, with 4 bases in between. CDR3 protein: CSAGQETQYF. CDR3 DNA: TGCAGTGCCGGTCAAGAGACCCAGTACTTC.

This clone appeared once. The CDR3 spells CASSLAPGGPVEQFF. CDR3 bases: TGCGCCAGCAGCTTGGCCCCGGGAGGGCCGGTTGAGCAGTTCTTC. The chain is built from TRBV5-1 and TRBJ2-1, with 8 positions matching TRBD2. Germline V gene sequence: CDR1 SGHRS, CDR2 YFSETQ. J gave up 9 bases and V 0 bases, and 8 bases lay outside the gene matches. The CDR3 covers 15 residues.

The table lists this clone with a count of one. The CDR3 is CASSRGTGQDEQFF. The CDR3 nucleotides read TGTGCCAGCAGTAGGGGGACAGGGCAGGATGAGCAGTTCTTC. The chain recombines TRBV7-9 with TRBJ2-1, with TRBD1 matching 9 bases. The CDR3 has 14 amino acids. Germline CDR1 reads SEHNR; CDR2 reads FQNEAQ (reference sequence). The ends lost 6 bases at V and 8 bases at J; junction bases unmatched: 8.

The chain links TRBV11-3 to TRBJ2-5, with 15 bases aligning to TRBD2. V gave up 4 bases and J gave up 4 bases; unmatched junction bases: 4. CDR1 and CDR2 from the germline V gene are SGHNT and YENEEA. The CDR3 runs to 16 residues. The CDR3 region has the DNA TGTGCCAGCAGCTCTGGACTAGCGGGGGGGCCAGAGACCCAGTACTTC. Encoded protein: CASSSGLAGGPETQYF.

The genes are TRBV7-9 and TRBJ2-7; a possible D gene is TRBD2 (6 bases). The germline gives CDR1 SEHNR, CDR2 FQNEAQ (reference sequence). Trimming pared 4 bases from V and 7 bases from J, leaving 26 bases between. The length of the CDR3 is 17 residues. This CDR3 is CASSSPPGEPHIVEQYF. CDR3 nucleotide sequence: TGTGCCAGCAGCTCTCCTCCGGGGGAGCCTCATATCGTGGAGCAGTACTTC.

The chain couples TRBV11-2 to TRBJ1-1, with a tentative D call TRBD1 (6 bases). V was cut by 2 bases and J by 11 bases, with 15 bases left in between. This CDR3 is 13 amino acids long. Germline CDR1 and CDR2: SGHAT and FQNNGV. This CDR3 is CASSLNDRTTAFF. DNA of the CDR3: TGTGCCAGCAGCTTAAATGACAGGACAACGGCTTTCTTT.

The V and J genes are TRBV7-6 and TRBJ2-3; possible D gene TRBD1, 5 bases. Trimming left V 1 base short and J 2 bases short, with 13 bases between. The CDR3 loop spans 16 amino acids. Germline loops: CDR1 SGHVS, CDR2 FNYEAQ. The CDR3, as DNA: TGTGCCAGCAGCTTAGGAACAGGAATACTCACAGATACGCAGTATTTT. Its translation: CASSLGTGILTDTQYF.

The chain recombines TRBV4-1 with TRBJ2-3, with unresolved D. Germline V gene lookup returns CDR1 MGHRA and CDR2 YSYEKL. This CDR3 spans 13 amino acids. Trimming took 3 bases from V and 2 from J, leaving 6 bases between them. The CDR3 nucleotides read TGCGCCAGCAGCCAGGCTCACACAGATACGCAGTATTTT. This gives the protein CASSQAHTDTQYF.

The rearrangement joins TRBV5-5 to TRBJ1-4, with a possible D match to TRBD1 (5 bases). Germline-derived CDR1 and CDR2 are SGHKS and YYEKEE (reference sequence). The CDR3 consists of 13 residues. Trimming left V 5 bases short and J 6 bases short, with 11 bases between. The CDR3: CASSKDIHEKLFF. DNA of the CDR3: TGTGCCAGCAGTAAGGACATCCATGAAAAACTGTTTTTT.

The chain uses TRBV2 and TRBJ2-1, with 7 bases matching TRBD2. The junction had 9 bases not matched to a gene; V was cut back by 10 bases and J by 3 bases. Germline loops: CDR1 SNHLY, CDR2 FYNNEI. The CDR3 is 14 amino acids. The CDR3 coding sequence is TGTGCCACCAACCGGGAGGCAGGCTACAATGAGCAGTTCTTC. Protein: CATNREAGYNEQFF.

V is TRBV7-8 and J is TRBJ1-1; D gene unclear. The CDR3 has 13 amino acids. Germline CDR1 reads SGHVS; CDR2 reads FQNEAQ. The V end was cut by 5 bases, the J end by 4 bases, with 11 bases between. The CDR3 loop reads CASSPTRSTEAFF. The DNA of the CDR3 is TGTGCCAGCAGCCCCACTCGGAGCACTGAAGCTTTCTTT.

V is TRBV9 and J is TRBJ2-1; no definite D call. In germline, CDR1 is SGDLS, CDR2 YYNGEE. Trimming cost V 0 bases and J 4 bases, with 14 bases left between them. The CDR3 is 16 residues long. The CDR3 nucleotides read TGTGCCAGCAGCGTAGGTTTCTCCGCCGGGTACAATGAGCAGTTCTTC. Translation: CASSVGFSAGYNEQFF.

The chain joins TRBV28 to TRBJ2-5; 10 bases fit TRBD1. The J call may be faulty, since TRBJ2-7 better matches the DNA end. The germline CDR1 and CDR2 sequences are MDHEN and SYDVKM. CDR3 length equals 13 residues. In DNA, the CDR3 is TGTGCCTCGACCGGGACAGGGGAGTACGAGCAGTACTTC. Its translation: CASTGTGEYEQYF.

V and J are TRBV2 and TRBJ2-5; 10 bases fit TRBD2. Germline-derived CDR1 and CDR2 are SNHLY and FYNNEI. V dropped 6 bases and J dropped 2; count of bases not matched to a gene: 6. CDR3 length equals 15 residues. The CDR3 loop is CASSLAGGPQETQYF. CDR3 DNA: TGTGCCAGCAGCTTAGCGGGGGGCCCACAAGAGACCCAGTACTTC.

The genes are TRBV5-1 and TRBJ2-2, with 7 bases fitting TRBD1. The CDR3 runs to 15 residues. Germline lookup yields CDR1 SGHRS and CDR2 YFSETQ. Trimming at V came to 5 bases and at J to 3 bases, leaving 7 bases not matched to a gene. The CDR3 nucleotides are TGCGCCAGCAGGGGGCAGGGGGTGCACACCGGGGAGCTGTTTTTT. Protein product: CASRGQGVHTGELFF.

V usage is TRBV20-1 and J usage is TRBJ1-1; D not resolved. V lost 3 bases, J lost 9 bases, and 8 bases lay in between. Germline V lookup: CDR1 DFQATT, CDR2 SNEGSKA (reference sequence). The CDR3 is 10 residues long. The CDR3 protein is CSASRIQAFF. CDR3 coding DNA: TGCAGTGCTAGCAGGATACAAGCTTTCTTT.

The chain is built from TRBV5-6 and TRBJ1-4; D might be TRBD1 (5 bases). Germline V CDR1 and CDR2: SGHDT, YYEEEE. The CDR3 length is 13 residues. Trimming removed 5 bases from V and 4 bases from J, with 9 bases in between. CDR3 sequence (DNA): TGTGCCAGCAGTTGGGGCATTAATGAAAAACTGTTTTTT. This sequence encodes CASSWGINEKLFF.

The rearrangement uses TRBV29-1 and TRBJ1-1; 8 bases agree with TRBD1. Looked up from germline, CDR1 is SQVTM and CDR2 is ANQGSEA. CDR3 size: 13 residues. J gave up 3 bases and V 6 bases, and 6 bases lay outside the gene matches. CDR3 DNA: TGCAGCGTCGGACAGGGTATCGACACTGAAGCTTTCTTT. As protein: CSVGQGIDTEAFF.

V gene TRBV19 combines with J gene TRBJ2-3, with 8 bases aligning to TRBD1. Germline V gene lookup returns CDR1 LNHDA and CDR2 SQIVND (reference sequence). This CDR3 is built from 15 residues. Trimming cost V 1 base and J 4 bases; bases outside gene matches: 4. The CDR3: CASSIGQGAADTQYF. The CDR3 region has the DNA TGTGCCAGTAGTATAGGGCAGGGGGCTGCAGATACGCAGTATTTT. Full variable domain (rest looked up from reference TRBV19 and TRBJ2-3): DGGITQSPKYLFRKEGQNVTLSCEQNLNHDAMYWYRQDPGQGLRLIYYSQIVNDFQKGDIAEGYSVSREKKESFPLTVTSAQKNPTAFYLCASSIGQGAADTQYFGPGTRLTVL.

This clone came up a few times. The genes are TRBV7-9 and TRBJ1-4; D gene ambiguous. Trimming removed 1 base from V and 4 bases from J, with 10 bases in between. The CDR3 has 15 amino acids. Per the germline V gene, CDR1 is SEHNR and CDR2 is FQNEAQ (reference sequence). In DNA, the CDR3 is TGTGCCAGCAGCTTAGGGGCGGGTTTTAATGAAAAACTGTTTTTT. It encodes CASSLGAGFNEKLFF.